This T cell receptor beta chain was sequenced in a study of regulatory T cells in long-lasting Graves disease. Arm-PCR of CDR3 regions with iRepertoire HTBI primers generated TCR beta libraries. Each CDR3 protein gets one entry after TCRdb re-called the multiplex PCR reads with MiXCR. The data hold some 230,000 distinct CDR3 sequences, with around 20% observed a single time. CDR1 DFQATT and CDR2 SNEGSKA come from the germline V gene (reference sequence). The CDR3 is made up of 13 amino acids. Trimming removed 4 bases from V and 4 bases from J, with 13 bases in between. Time point noted: newly diagnosed GD, antithyroid drugs for less than 3 months. RNA isolated from PBMCs was used to make the TCR library. An endocrinology department in Xi'an, China, supplied the patients. Study findings and constraints: Whereas about a thousand public clonotypes were shared by new patients, persistent patients shared more, at some 2,500.

In this sample, this clonotype turned up many times. Its antigen is not known. The chain joins TRBV20-1 to TRBJ1-2; no reliable D call. The receptor's source is a female donor with Graves disease. Sequenced material: peripheral blood mononuclear cells (PBMCs), taken at new diagnosis, from a patient treated with antithyroid drugs. CDR3 sequence reads: CSATNTLGYGYTF. DNA for the CDR3: TGCAGTGCTACCAACACTCTCGGCTATGGCTACACCTTC.